This T cell receptor (beta chain) was identified in a study of T-cell memory formation after mild COVID-19 (dated by TCRdb to the early 2020s). At the level of the whole study: TCR sequence clusters from the two donors were found to be largely donor specific. T-cell clones expanding and contracting after mild COVID-19 in a couple of donors were tracked by longitudinal TCRalpha and TCRbeta repertoire sequencing. Two young, previously healthy adult volunteers made up the cohort, one male and one female. On the study overall, not on this receptor specifically: Contracting CD4+ clones turned up mainly in the CM and EM memory subsets, whereas EMRA was where CD8+ clones were enriched. Some responding clones were found in pre-infection memory, which suggests that pre-existing cross-reactive memory T cells took part in the SARS-CoV-2 response. Balanced CD4/CD8 phenotypes were observed for clones contracting from day 15 to 85, whereas a bias towards CD4+ was observed for a second wave of clones expanding from day 15 to 37. SARS-CoV-2 specificity of the second-wave clones peaking on day 37 was not confirmed. The study included only a couple of mild cases, and larger cohorts that include severe cases with pre-infection samples were judged to be necessary.

TCRdb names Illumina NovaSeq 6000 as the instrument used. TCRalpha and TCRbeta cDNA libraries were constructed by 5'RACE with constant-segment primers, with sample barcodes and unique molecular identifiers being introduced. Trizol reagent was used to extract RNA from every sample. Library amplification was performed in two PCR steps, and a second sample barcode and Illumina TruSeq adapters were introduced in the second step. Libraries were sequenced on an Illumina NovaSeq with 2 x 150 bp paired-end reads. As for how the authors treated the data: With migec v1.2.7, reads were demultiplexed and then collapsed into UMI-guided consensus sequences. With mixcr v2.1.11, UMI consensuses were aligned to TRA and TRB V and J templates and assembled into clonotypes. Clonotypes were classified as expanded or contracted when called significant by both edgeR and NoisET, with noise models trained on biological replicates. For edgeR calls, a false discovery rate-adjusted p below 0.01 and a log2 fold-change threshold of 1 were applied. As an exploratory analysis of dynamics, max-normalized trajectories of the 1000 most abundant clonotypes were examined with PCA combined with hierarchical clustering. The CD4 or CD8 phenotype of responding clones was assigned using the separately sequenced CD4+ and CD8+ repertoires. TCRdb reprocessed the public reads (quality trimming at Q25 with fastp, clone calling with MiXCR) and kept in-frame beta chains. Each entry merges the rows of one CDR3 protein and shows their most common DNA and genes. TCRdb, not the authors, supplied the V and J calls. The sample includes 380,000 or so distinct CDR3 sequences, with roughly 15% observed a single time. The top ten hold about 20% of the sample.

The cysteine opens and the phenylalanine closes a CDR3 of 14 amino acids. Of the read, only the CDR3 DNA is kept; its 42 bases are in frame from base 1. V and J are truncated by 1 base and 2 bases respectively, leaving an intervening sequence of 8 bases. The germline V gene yields SGHTA for CDR1 and FQGNSA for CDR2. Ficoll-Paque density gradient centrifugation was used to isolate PBMCs. As regards this clonotype: Its antigen has not been determined. Base qualities are not recorded, but no much larger clone differs from it by a single base.

The V gene is TRBV7-2 and the J gene is TRBJ2-5; there is no confident call for the D gene. The specimen sequenced was PBMCs or a T cell subset sorted from them (not recorded which). The TCR sequence derives from a man aged 18 to 35 who had mild COVID-19 (a few samples of this study predate the infection). The sample titles of this study are shuffled in the database, so cell type and time point are left out; the donor was told from shared clones. The CDR3 here reads CASSLVWSQETQYF. In nucleotide form, the sequence is TGTGCCAGCAGCTTAGTCTGGTCTCAAGAGACCCAGTACTTC.